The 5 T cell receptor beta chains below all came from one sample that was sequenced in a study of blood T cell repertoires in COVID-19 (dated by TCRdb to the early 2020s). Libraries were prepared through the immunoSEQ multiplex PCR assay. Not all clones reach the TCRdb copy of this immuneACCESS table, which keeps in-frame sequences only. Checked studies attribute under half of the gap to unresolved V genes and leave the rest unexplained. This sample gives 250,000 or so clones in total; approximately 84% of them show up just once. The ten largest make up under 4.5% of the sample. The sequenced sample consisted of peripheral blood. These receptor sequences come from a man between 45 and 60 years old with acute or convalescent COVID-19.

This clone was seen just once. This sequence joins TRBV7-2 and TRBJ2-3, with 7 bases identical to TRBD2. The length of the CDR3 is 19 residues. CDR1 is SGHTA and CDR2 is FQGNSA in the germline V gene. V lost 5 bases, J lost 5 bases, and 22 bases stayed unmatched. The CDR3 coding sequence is TGTGCCAGCAGCAACACCCCAGCGGGCGGGAGTCTTTTTGTAGATACGCAGTATTTT. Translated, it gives CASSNTPAGGSLFVDTQYF.

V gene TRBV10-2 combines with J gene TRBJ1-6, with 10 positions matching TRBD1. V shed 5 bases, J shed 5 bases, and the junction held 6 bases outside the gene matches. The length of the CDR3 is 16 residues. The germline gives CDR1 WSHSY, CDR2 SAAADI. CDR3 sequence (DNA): TGCGCCAGCAGTAAGGGACAGGGGAAGAATAATTCACCCCTCCACTTT. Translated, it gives CASSKGQGKNNSPLHF.

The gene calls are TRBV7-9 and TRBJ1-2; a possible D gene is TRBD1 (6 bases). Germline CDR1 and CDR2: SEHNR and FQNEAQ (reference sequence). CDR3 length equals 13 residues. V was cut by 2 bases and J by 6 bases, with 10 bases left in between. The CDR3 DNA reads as TGTGCCAGCAGCTTAAAGGGGGTGGATGGCTACACCTTC. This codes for CASSLKGVDGYTF.

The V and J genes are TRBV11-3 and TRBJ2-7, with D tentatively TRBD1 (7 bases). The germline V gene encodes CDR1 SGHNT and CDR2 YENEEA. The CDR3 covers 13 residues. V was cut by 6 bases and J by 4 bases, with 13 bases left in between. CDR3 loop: CASRQTGRYEQYF. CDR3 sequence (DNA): TGTGCCAGCAGGCAGACAGGGAGGTACGAGCAGTACTTC.

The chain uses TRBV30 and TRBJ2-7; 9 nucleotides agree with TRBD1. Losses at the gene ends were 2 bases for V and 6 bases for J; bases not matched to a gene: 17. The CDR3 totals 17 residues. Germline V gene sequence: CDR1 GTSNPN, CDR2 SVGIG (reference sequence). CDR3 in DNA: TGTGCCTGGAGTTCACCGTTTAGTCCCGGGACAGGGATCGAGCAGTACTTC. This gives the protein CAWSSPFSPGTGIEQYF.